This T cell receptor (beta chain) was captured in a study of T cell changes during pregnancy in multiple sclerosis. The CDR3 is 13 amino acids. Looked up from germline, CDR1 is SNHLY and CDR2 is FYNNEI. The ends lost 8 bases at V and 8 bases at J; junction bases unmatched: 4. Only in-frame clones appear in the TCRdb table, and some are missing; sequencing was by immunoSEQ multiplex PCR. The sample holds some 80,000 clones; about 90% are singletons and the top ten take more than 0.8%. This clone was detected a few times. The V call is TRBV2, the J call TRBJ1-4; 11 bases align to TRBD1. Here the sequenced sample was peripheral blood, taken in the first trimester of pregnancy. This TCR was recovered from a female donor in good health, enrolled as a control in a pregnancy study. The CDR3 DNA sequence: TGTGCCAGCCAGGGACAGGGGGGAGAAAAACTGTTTTTT. It is translated as CASQGQGGEKLFF.